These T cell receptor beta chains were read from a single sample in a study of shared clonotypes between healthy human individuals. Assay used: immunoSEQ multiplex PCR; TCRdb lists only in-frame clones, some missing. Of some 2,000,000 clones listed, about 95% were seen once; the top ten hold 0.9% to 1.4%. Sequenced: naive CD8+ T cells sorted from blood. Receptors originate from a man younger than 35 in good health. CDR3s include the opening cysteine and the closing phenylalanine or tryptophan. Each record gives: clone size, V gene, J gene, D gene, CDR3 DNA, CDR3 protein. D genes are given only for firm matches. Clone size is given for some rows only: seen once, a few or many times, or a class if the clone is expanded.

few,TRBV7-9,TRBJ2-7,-,TGTGCCAGCACTGCCGGCTACGAGCAGTACTTC,CASTAGYEQYF
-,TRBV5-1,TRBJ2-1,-,TGCGCCAGCAGCTTGGACGCCCAAAGCAGCAATGAGCAGTTCTTC,CASSLDAQSSNEQFF
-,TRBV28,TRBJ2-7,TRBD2,TGTGCCAGCATCCTCAGCCTGGCTCCGGGGGGTAACGAGCAGTACTTC,CASILSLAPGGNEQYF
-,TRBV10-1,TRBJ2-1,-,TGCGCCAGCAGTGAGTGGGCCGTAGGCTACAATGAGCAGTTCTTC,CASSEWAVGYNEQFF
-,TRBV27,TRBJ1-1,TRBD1,TGTGCCAGCAGTTTAGACGCACCGGGACAGGGGGACACTGAAGCTTTCTTT,CASSLDAPGQGDTEAFF
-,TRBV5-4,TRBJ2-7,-,TGTGCCAGCAGTTCGGGAAACGAGCAGTACTTC,CASSSGNEQYF
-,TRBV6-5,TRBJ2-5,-,TGTGCCCGTGAAGGCCGACCGGCGCGCGAGACCCAGTACTTC,CAREGRPARETQYF
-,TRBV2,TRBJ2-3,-,TGTGCCAGCAGTCGGGTCGGAGATACGCAGTATTTT,CASSRVGDTQYF
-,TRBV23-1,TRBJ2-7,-,TGCGCCAGCAGTCATTGTAGACTGAAGTACGAGCAGTACTTC,CASSHCRLKYEQYF
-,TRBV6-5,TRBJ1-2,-,TGTGCCAGCAGTCCGAGCAAGCCCTATGGCTACACCTTC,CASSPSKPYGYTF
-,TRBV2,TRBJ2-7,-,TGTGCCAGCAGTGAATCCTCCGCCTACGAGCAGTACTTC,CASSESSAYEQYF
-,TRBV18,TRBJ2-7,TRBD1,TGTGCCAGCTCACCGATGACAGGGCTTTCCTACGAGCAGTACTTC,CASSPMTGLSYEQYF
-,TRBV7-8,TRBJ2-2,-,TGTGCCAGCAGCTTAGAAGTAGCCGGGGAGCTGTTTTTT,CASSLEVAGELFF
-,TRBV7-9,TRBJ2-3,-,TGTGCCAGCAGCCCCCTTCCCGATACTAGCACAGATACGCAGTATTTT,CASSPLPDTSTDTQYF
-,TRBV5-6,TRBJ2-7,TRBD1,TGTGCCAGCAACTCCGGGACAGGGACCTACGAGCAGTACTTC,CASNSGTGTYEQYF
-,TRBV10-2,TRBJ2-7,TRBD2,TGCGCCAGCAGTGAGGGGGTAGCGGGAGTACTCGAGCAGTACTTC,CASSEGVAGVLEQYF
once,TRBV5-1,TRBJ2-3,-,TGCGCCAGCAGCTTAGGCCCCGGCGGGTTGGACACAGATACGCAGTATTTT,CASSLGPGGLDTDTQYF
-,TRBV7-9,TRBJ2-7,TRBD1,TGTGCCAGCAGCCCGAGTATTGACAGGGGCTCCTACGAGCAGTACTTC,CASSPSIDRGSYEQYF
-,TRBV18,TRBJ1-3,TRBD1,TGTGCCAGCTCATCCGGGACAGAAGGCCTCGGAAACACCATATATTTT,CASSSGTEGLGNTIYF
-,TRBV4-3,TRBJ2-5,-,TGCGCCAGCAGCCAAGATCTGTTATCCCCCCCAGGGACAGAGACCCAGTACTTC,CASSQDLLSPPGTETQYF
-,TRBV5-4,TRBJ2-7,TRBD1,TGTGCCAGCAGCGATTGGGGACAGTCCTACGAGCAGTACTTC,CASSDWGQSYEQYF
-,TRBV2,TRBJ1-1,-,TGTGCCAGCAGTGAATATGGACAGTTGAACACTGAAGCTTTCTTT,CASSEYGQLNTEAFF
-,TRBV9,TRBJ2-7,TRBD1,TGTGCCAGCAGCATGGGGGACAGGGGGCTCGACGAGCAGTACTTC,CASSMGDRGLDEQYF
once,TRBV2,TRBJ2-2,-,TGTGCCAGCAGTGAAGGGTACACCGGGGAGCTGTTTTTT,CASSEGYTGELFF
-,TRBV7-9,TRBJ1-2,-,TGTGCCAGCAGCCCCCGACAGACTGGTAATGGCTACACCTTC,CASSPRQTGNGYTF
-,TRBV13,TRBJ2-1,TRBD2,TGTGCCAGCAGCTCGATAGCGGGGGGGTACAATGAGCAGTTCTTC,CASSSIAGGYNEQFF
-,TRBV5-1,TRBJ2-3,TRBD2,TGCGCCAGCAGCTTGGTAACAGGGACTAGCGAGAGCACAGATACGCAGTATTTT,CASSLVTGTSESTDTQYF
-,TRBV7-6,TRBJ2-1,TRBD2,TGTGCCAGCAGCTTCGAGCGGGAGCTTTGGAATGAGCAGTTCTTC,CASSFERELWNEQFF
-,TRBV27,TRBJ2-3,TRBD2,TGTGCCAGCAGTCCGCTAGCGGGGGTGTCAGATACGCAGTATTTT,CASSPLAGVSDTQYF
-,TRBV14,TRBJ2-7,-,TGTGCCAGCAGCTCCCCGTTGAGCTCCTACGAGCAGTACTTC,CASSSPLSSYEQYF
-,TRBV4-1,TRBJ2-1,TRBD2,TGCGCCAGCAGCCAAGACGATCGAGCGGGGGGCGACAATGAGCAGTTCTTC,CASSQDDRAGGDNEQFF
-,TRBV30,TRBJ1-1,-,TGTGCCTGGAGTGTACTGAAAAGGAAGGCGGGGAACACTGAAGCTTTCTTT,CAWSVLKRKAGNTEAFF
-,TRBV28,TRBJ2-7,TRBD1,TGTGCCACCCGGACAGGGGAGACCTACGAGCAGTACTTC,CATRTGETYEQYF
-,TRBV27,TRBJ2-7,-,TGTGCCAGCAGTTTAGATCTACAGTCCTCCTACGAGCAGTACTTC,CASSLDLQSSYEQYF
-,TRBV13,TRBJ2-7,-,TGTGCCAGCAGCCCGGGACTCAACTACGAGCAGTACTTC,CASSPGLNYEQYF
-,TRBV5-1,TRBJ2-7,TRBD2,TGCGCCAGCAGCTTGGGTTCGCGGGGGGCGGGTTACGAGCAGTACTTC,CASSLGSRGAGYEQYF
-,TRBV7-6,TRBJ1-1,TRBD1,TGTGCCAGCAGCTTAGAGGGGGCCGGGTACACTGAAGCTTTCTTT,CASSLEGAGYTEAFF
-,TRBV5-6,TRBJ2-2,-,TGTGCCAGCAGACCGGGACCAAGCACCGGGGAGCTGTTTTTT,CASRPGPSTGELFF
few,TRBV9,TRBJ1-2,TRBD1,TGTGCCAGCAGTACGACAGGGAACTATGGCTACACCTTC,CASSTTGNYGYTF
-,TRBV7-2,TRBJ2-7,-,TGTGCCAGCAGCTTAGCCCCAGGGGCTTACGAGCAGTACTTC,CASSLAPGAYEQYF
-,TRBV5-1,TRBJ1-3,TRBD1,TGCGCCAGCAGCTTGGGACAGGGAATTGGAAACACCATATATTTT,CASSLGQGIGNTIYF
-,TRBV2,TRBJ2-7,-,TGTGCCAGCAGTGAAGCGGGGGGCTCGTACGAGCAGTACTTC,CASSEAGGSYEQYF
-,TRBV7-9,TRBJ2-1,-,TGTGCCAGCAGCTTAGTATCAGGGGTCTACAATGAGCAGTTCTTC,CASSLVSGVYNEQFF
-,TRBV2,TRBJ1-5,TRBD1,TGTGCCAGCAAGGGGACAGGGGAAGGGGAAAGTCAGCCCCAGCATTTT,CASKGTGEGESQPQHF
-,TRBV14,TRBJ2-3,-,TGTGCCAGCAGCCAAGAACGGACAGTCACAGATACGCAGTATTTT,CASSQERTVTDTQYF
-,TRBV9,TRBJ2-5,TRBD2,TGTGCCAGCAGCGTAGACGGACTAGCGGAAGAGACCCAGTACTTC,CASSVDGLAEETQYF
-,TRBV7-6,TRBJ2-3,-,TGTGCCAGCAGCTTAGCGGGTCAAGATACGCAGTATTTT,CASSLAGQDTQYF
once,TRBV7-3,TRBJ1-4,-,TGTGCCAGCAGCTCAGGGTTTGGGGCAACTAATGAAAAACTGTTTTTT,CASSSGFGATNEKLFF
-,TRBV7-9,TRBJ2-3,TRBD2,TGTGCCAGCAGCCCCCCTTTATTAATAGCGGGAGTGGAGACGCAGTATTTT,CASSPPLLIAGVETQYF
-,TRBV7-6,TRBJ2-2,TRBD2,TGTGCCAGCAGCTTAGAGATAGCGGGAGTACCGGGGGAGCTGTTTTTT,CASSLEIAGVPGELFF
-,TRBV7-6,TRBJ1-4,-,TGTGCCAGCAGCTTGGGCCTAAATGAAAAACTGTTTTTT,CASSLGLNEKLFF
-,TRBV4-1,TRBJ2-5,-,TGCGCCAGCAGCCAAAGAGGACAGCCGACAGAAGAGACCCAGTACTTC,CASSQRGQPTEETQYF